The clone carrying this T cell receptor beta chain was detected only a few times. The sample is drawn from a study of CD8+CD57+ T cells in acquired aplastic anemia. With 3 bases removed from V and 8 bases from J, the gap between germline ends came to 10 bases. CDR1 is DFQATT, CDR2 SNEGSKA, per germline (reference sequence). This CDR3 is built from 11 residues. It was genomic DNA that served as the template for profiling TCR beta VDJ and CDR3. TCRdb called the reads again in MiXCR, with one record for every CDR3 protein. The sample includes 150,000 to 200,000 distinct CDR3 sequences, over 60% seen only once; the top ten take approximately 44%.

The sequence came from a human donor with severe aplastic anemia or a healthy control (not recorded which). The source material was sorted CD4+, CD8+, or CD8+CD57+ T cells (not recorded which) from PBMCs. The rearrangement links TRBV20-1 to TRBJ1-2; D not certain. Here the CDR3 reads CSARSPSGYTF. CDR3 bases: TGCAGTGCTAGGTCCCCCTCGGGCTACACCTTC.